The 27 T cell receptor beta chains below all came from one sample that was sequenced in a study of high-grade serous ovarian cancer treatment subgroups. Tumor samples were obtained before definitive surgery or chemotherapy. Libraries were prepared by immunoSEQ multiplex PCR; TCRdb keeps only in-frame clonotypes and omits some of them. The top ten hold 4.5% of the sample, which has under 20,000 clones, 73% seen once. The sample consisted of tumor tissue. The receptor set was obtained from a human donor with high-grade serous ovarian cancer.

This clone was seen a handful of times. This rearrangement joins TRBV2 to TRBJ1-1, with D unresolved. V gave up 6 bases and J gave up 10 bases, with 12 bases separating them. The germline V gene encodes CDR1 SNHLY and CDR2 FYNNEI. The length of the CDR3 is 11 residues. The CDR3 nucleotides read TGTGCCAGCAGGACAACCATGTTAGCTTTCTTT. Translating gives CASRTTMLAFF.

This clone was picked up one time. The V gene is TRBV6-5, the J gene TRBJ2-6; 8 positions match TRBD1. The J segment lost 1 base and the V segment lost 4 bases, leaving 3 bases of the junction unmatched. Germline V gene lookup returns CDR1 MNHEY and CDR2 SVGAGI. The CDR3 is 16 amino acids. The CDR3 reads CASSLTGASGANVLTF. CDR3 nucleotides: TGTGCCAGCAGTTTGACAGGGGCATCTGGGGCCAACGTCCTGACTTTC.

The rearrangement links TRBV19 to TRBJ1-1; tentatively, D is TRBD1 (6 bases). V was trimmed by 6 bases and J by 1 base, leaving 12 bases between them. Per germline, CDR1 LNHDA and CDR2 SQIVND (reference sequence). The CDR3 is 14 amino acids. The CDR3 DNA is TGTGCCAGTAGATCCTGGACAGCGAACACTGAAGCTTTCTTT. Translation: CASRSWTANTEAFF.

In this sample, this clone turned up once. The chain recombines TRBV7-2 with TRBJ1-5; D gene uncertain. Germline-derived CDR1 and CDR2 are SGHTA and FQGNSA. The CDR3 extends over 16 amino acids. The V end was cut by 2 bases, the J end by 0 bases, with 11 bases between. This CDR3 reads CASSLSARPSNQPQHF. The CDR3 coding sequence is TGTGCCAGCAGCTTATCGGCCCGCCCTAGCAATCAGCCCCAGCATTTT.

The table lists this clone with a count of one. The V and J genes are TRBV30 and TRBJ2-7; TRBD2 is a possible D gene (5 bases). The germline V and J ends were trimmed by 1 base and 9 bases, with 13 bases remaining between them. Germline loops: CDR1 GTSNPN, CDR2 SVGIG (reference sequence). CDR3 length: 12 residues. The CDR3 is CAWSASGKRQYF. CDR3 coding DNA: TGTGCCTGGAGTGCCTCGGGAAAGAGGCAGTACTTC.

The chain uses TRBV9 and TRBJ2-3; TRBD2 aligns across 11 bases. The germline V gene has CDR1 SGDLS and CDR2 YYNGEE. With V trimmed by 5 bases and J by 2 bases, 7 bases remained unmatched. This CDR3 is built from 16 residues. CDR3 loop: CASSPRLAGPTDTQYF. The CDR3 DNA is TGTGCCAGCAGTCCACGACTAGCGGGGCCCACAGATACGCAGTATTTT.

Notes on this clone: The sample carries other DNA sequences with the same CDR3. The V call is TRBV5-6, the J call TRBJ1-2; D possibly corresponds to TRBD1 (5 bases). Germline V gives CDR1 SGHDT, CDR2 YYEEEE. This CDR3 contains 12 residues. Between the trimmed V and J ends, which lost 2 bases and 8 bases, there was a span of 10 bases. The CDR3 DNA reads as TGTGCCAGCAGCTTCAGGGCAGGGGGCTACACCTTC. Its protein is CASSFRAGGYTF.

The chain is built from TRBV9 and TRBJ2-5; 7 bases fit TRBD1. J lost 1 base, V lost 4 bases, and 13 bases had no gene match. CDR1 SGDLS and CDR2 YYNGEE come from the germline V gene. The CDR3 loop spans 17 amino acids. The CDR3 protein is CASSNGRVTGIQETQYF. For the CDR3, the DNA is TGTGCCAGCAGCAACGGCCGGGTGACAGGGATCCAAGAGACCCAGTACTTC.

This clone turned up a few times. This chain joins TRBV5-1 and TRBJ1-6; D is ambiguous. The germline V and J ends were trimmed by 4 bases and 7 bases, with 12 bases remaining between them. The germline CDR1 and CDR2 sequences are SGHRS and YFSETQ. The CDR3 totals 14 residues. The CDR3 bases are TGCGCCAGCAGCCTTAATTTTGGGAATTCACCCCTCCACTTT. Its protein is CASSLNFGNSPLHF.

This clone showed up just once. As DNA, the CDR3 is TGTGCCTGGAGTGTAGAGGGACGGAGTACCCATTCACCCCTCCACTTT. Its protein product is CAWSVEGRSTHSPLHF. The chain carries TRBV30 and TRBJ1-6; the D gene is possibly TRBD1 (5 bases). Germline CDR1 reads GTSNPN; CDR2 reads SVGIG (reference sequence). Trimming took off 0 bases at V and 8 bases at J, with 17 bases between the two ends. The CDR3 length is 16 residues.

This chain connects TRBV5-6 to TRBJ1-2; 7 nucleotides match TRBD1. Germline V gene lookup returns CDR1 SGHDT and CDR2 YYEEEE. This CDR3 comprises 14 residues. V was pared by 4 bases and J by 4 bases, with 7 bases of the junction left unmatched. The CDR3 DNA is TGTGCCAGCAGCCAAAACAGGGGTACCTATGGCTACACCTTC. Amino acid sequence: CASSQNRGTYGYTF.

The CDR3 here is CASSPLFPGDTGDELETQYF. In nucleotides, the CDR3 is TGTGCCAGCTCACCCCTGTTCCCGGGCGACACAGGGGATGAATTAGAGACCCAGTACTTC. The chain uses TRBV18 and TRBJ2-5; 7 bases match TRBD1. This CDR3 is built from 20 residues. Germline assignment: CDR1 KGHSH and CDR2 LQKENI. V dropped 3 bases and J dropped 4; count of bases not matched to a gene: 23.

The V call is TRBV28, the J call TRBJ2-7; D unclear. V was shortened by 5 bases and J by 6 bases, with 23 bases between the two germline ends. CDR1 is MDHEN and CDR2 is SYDVKM in the germline V gene. The CDR3 length is 16 residues. CDR3 coding DNA: TGTGCCAGCAGTCCGATGGGGTTCCCCCACCCCGGCGAGCAGTACTTC. It encodes CASSPMGFPHPGEQYF.

A few counts support this clone. The chain combines TRBV29-1 with TRBJ1-1, with a weak D call TRBD1 (6 bases). This CDR3 comprises 17 residues. The V end was cut by 7 bases, the J end by 0 bases, with 24 bases between. Germline V gene data show CDR1 as SQVTM and CDR2 as ANQGSEA. CDR3: CSARSSGAYYLNTEAFF. DNA for the CDR3: TGCAGCGCCCGATCTTCAGGGGCTTACTATTTGAACACTGAAGCTTTCTTT. Full variable domain (rest looked up from reference TRBV29-1 and TRBJ1-1): SAVISQKPSRDICQRGTSLTIQCQVDSQVTMMFWYRQQPGQSLTLIATANQGSEATYESGFVIDKFPISRPNLTFSTLTVSNMSPEDSSIYLCSARSSGAYYLNTEAFFGQGTRLTVV.

The chain couples TRBV6-5 to TRBJ2-6; tentatively, D is TRBD1 (6 bases). The germline V gene has CDR1 MNHEY and CDR2 SVGAGI. The CDR3 runs to 15 residues. The V gene lost 6 bases and the J gene lost 2 bases, with 11 bases spanning the gap. CDR3 in DNA: TGTGCCAGCAGGGGGGCAGGGACTGGGGCCAACGTCCTGACTTTC. Its translation: CASRGAGTGANVLTF.

V usage is TRBV4-2 and J usage is TRBJ2-6; D ambiguous. V was trimmed by 4 bases and J by 0 bases, leaving 7 bases between them. This CDR3 region has 15 residues. Germline V gene sequence: CDR1 LGHNA, CDR2 YNFKEQ. The CDR3 region is CASSLGPSGANVLTF. Here the CDR3 DNA reads TGTGCCAGCAGCCTGGGCCCCTCTGGGGCCAACGTCCTGACTTTC.

This chain links TRBV7-9 with TRBJ1-6; the D gene is possibly TRBD1 (5 bases). The CDR3 is made up of 13 amino acids. Trimming pared 1 base from V and 7 bases from J, leaving 5 bases between. Per germline, CDR1 SEHNR and CDR2 FQNEAQ (reference sequence). CDR3 protein: CASSLGGNSPLHF. DNA for the CDR3: TGTGCCAGCAGCTTAGGGGGGAATTCACCCCTCCACTTT.

The chain carries TRBV9 and TRBJ2-1; tentatively, D is TRBD1 (6 bases). Germline loops: CDR1 SGDLS, CDR2 YYNGEE. The CDR3 extends over 12 amino acids. V dropped 7 bases and J dropped 6 bases, with 11 bases sitting between them. DNA for the CDR3: TGTGCCAGCTCCTGGGGGCCCAATGAGCAGTTCTTC. Its translation: CASSWGPNEQFF.

V usage is TRBV10-3 and J usage is TRBJ1-2; 9 bases agree with TRBD1. V dropped 2 bases and J dropped 9; count of bases not matched to a gene: 4. Germline V gene sequence: CDR1 ENHRY, CDR2 SYGVKD. This CDR3 comprises 13 residues. The CDR3, as DNA: TGTGCCATCAGTGAGGGACAGGGGAGTAGCTACACCTTC. It translates to CAISEGQGSSYTF.

The V and J genes are TRBV11-3 and TRBJ2-1, with TRBD2 matching 8 bases. The CDR3 is 17 amino acids. The V gene end was trimmed by 5 bases and the J gene end by 2 bases; junction bases not matched to a gene: 11. Germline CDR1 reads SGHNT; CDR2 reads YENEEA. CDR3 sequence (DNA): TGTGCCAGCAGCATAACTAGCGGATCTATCGCCTACAATGAGCAGTTCTTC. Protein: CASSITSGSIAYNEQFF.

The chain links TRBV7-3 to TRBJ1-2; a possible D gene is TRBD1 (6 bases). The length of the CDR3 is 14 residues. V lost 5 bases and J 6 bases, leaving 16 bases between the germline ends. CDR1 and CDR2 (germline): SGHTA, FQGTGA. CDR3 residues: CASSPNRERNGYTF. The CDR3 coding sequence is TGTGCCAGCAGCCCAAACAGGGAACGGAATGGCTACACCTTC.

Points on this clone: An end of the junction differs from the germline gene, which may be a read error. This chain links TRBV11-2 with TRBJ1-4; no definite D call. Germline loops: CDR1 SGHAT, CDR2 FQNNGV. The CDR3 contains 15 residues. In DNA, the CDR3 is TGCGCCAGCAGCCAAGAGGGAGCGTATGATGAAAAACTGTTTTTT. Translated, it gives CASSQEGAYDEKLFF.

The chain employs TRBV6-1 and TRBJ1-6; D unclear. Germline CDR1 and CDR2: MNHNS and SASEGT. The CDR3 is 13 amino acids. The V gene lost 7 bases and the J gene lost 7 bases, with 11 bases spanning the gap. This CDR3 is CASIRESNSPLHF. CDR3 DNA sequence: TGTGCCAGCATCCGGGAATCGAATTCACCCCTCCACTTT.

The rearrangement links TRBV6-5 to TRBJ2-4; the D gene is possibly TRBD2 (5 bases). The CDR3 consists of 15 residues. Trimming removed 6 bases at V and 0 bases at J, with 12 bases between. Germline CDR1 reads MNHEY; CDR2 reads SVGAGI. CDR3 nucleotides: TGTGCCAGCAGCCAGTTCCGGGGAGCCAAAAACATTCAGTACTTC. This codes for CASSQFRGAKNIQYF.

The rearrangement joins TRBV10-3 to TRBJ2-3; 12 bases line up with TRBD2. Germline V lookup: CDR1 ENHRY, CDR2 SYGVKD. The CDR3 totals 15 residues. Trimming removed 6 bases from V and 0 bases from J; junction bases left unmatched: 1. The CDR3 DNA reads as TGTGCCATCAGACTAGCGGGGGGTAGCACAGATACGCAGTATTTT. Amino acids: CAIRLAGGSTDTQYF.

The V call is TRBV7-2, the J call TRBJ2-5; 9 positions match TRBD2. This CDR3 has 16 amino acids. With 5 bases clipped from V and 2 bases from J, the junction kept 9 bases outside the gene matches. Germline CDR1 reads SGHTA; CDR2 reads FQGNSA. The CDR3 nucleotides read TGTGCCAGCAGCCTGAACGCGGGAGGGGGACAAGAGACCCAGTACTTC. Amino acid sequence: CASSLNAGGGQETQYF. Filled out from reference TRBV7-2 and TRBJ2-5, the complete variable domain reads GAGVSQSPSNKVTEKGKDVELRCDPISGHTALYWYRQSLGQGLEFLIYFQGNSAPDKSGLPSDRFSAERTGGSVSTLTIQRTQQEDSAVYLCASSLNAGGGQETQYFGPGTRLLVL.

The chain links TRBV7-9 to TRBJ1-2, with unresolved D. V lost 5 bases, J lost 4 bases, and 8 bases lay in between. CDR1 and CDR2 (germline): SEHNR, FQNEAQ (reference sequence). The CDR3 spans 12 residues. The CDR3 DNA is TGTGCCAGCAGCCCACCAGGCTATGGCTACACCTTC. It is translated as CASSPPGYGYTF.